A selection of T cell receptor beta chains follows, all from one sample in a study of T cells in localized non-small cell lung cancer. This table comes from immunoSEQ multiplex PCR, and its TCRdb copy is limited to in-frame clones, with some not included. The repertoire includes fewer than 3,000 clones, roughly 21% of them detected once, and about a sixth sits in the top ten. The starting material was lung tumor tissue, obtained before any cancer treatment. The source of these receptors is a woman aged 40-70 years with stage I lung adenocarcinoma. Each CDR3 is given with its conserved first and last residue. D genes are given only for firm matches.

CDR3aa: CASSQNWGASLEAFF; j_gene: TRBJ1-1; d_gene: NA; v_gene: TRBV1
CDR3aa: CASSLTVNYGYTF; j_gene: TRBJ1-2; d_gene: NA; v_gene: TRBV6-8
CDR3aa: CASRRQGLSNEQFF; j_gene: TRBJ2-1; d_gene: NA; v_gene: TRBV6-8
CDR3aa: CASSLDSQPGYGYTF; j_gene: TRBJ1-2; d_gene: NA; v_gene: TRBV11-3
CDR3aa: CASSPTDTDPYEQYF; j_gene: TRBJ2-7; d_gene: NA; v_gene: TRBV6-8
CDR3aa: CASSSQTGNQPQHF; j_gene: TRBJ1-5; d_gene: NA; v_gene: TRBV11-3
CDR3aa: CASSAKTGVGNQPQHF; j_gene: TRBJ1-5; d_gene: TRBD1; v_gene: TRBV6-8
CDR3aa: CASSPRYGGETQYF; j_gene: TRBJ2-5; d_gene: NA; v_gene: TRBV11-1
CDR3aa: CASSQTVSNQPQHF; j_gene: TRBJ1-5; d_gene: NA; v_gene: TRBV18
CDR3aa: CASSYGIGNTIYF; j_gene: TRBJ1-3; d_gene: NA; v_gene: TRBV6-8
CDR3aa: CASTLAGQRTYGYTF; j_gene: TRBJ1-2; d_gene: NA; v_gene: TRBV9